Included here is one T cell receptor (beta chain) sequence, with context. This specimen comes from a study of cytomegalovirus exposure and HLA in healthy donors. V lost 4 bases to trimming and J lost 7 bases, with 13 bases between them. The CDR3 extends over 13 amino acids. From germline, CDR1 is SQVTM and CDR2 ANQGSEA. With 60 Vbeta and 13 Jbeta primers, the PCR was carried out. The repertoire was sequenced with immunoSEQ multiplex PCR; TCRdb's copy has only in-frame clones and lacks some. The table records approximately 140,000 clones, 70% to 80% of them present only once. The sequenced sample consisted of PBMCs. The V and J genes are TRBV29-1 and TRBJ1-4; D is undetermined. The clonotype comes from a female donor in good health and CMV-seronegative. CDR3 sequence (DNA): TGCAGCGTTGTGGGTGACTTTGGTGAAAAACTGTTTTTT. Residues: CSVVGDFGEKLFF.